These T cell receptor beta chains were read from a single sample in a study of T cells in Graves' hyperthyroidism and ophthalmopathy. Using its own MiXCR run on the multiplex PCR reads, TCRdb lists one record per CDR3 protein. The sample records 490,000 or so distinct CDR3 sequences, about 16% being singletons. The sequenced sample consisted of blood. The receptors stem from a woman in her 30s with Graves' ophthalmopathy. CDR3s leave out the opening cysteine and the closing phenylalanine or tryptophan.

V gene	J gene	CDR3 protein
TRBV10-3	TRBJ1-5	AISESRGGEDSNQPQH
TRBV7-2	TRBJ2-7	ASSIRLAGTPTYEQY
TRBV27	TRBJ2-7	ASRTPMAGGEQY
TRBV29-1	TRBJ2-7	SVEGGTSYEQY
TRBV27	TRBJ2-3	ASSIRGGGTDTQY
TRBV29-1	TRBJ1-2	SARGSGHYGYT
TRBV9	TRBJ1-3	ASSVDEGRDTIY
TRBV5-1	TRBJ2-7	ASSLGAWKGSYEQY
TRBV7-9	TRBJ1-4	ASGTLQGSEEKLF
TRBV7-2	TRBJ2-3	ASSLDGTGVNTQY
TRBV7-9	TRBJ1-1	ASSYWDRGMNTEAF
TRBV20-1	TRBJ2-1	SARFGGAYNEQF
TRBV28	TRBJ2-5	ARQSTGPQY
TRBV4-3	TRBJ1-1	ASSQETGGRTEAF
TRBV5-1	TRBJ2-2	ASSLETPSGRTGELF
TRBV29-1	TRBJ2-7	SVVETYEQY
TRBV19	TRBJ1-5	ASSVGNSNQPQH
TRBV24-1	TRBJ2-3	ATSDQTSTDTQY
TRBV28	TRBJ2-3	ASSFSAGSTDTQY
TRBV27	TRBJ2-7	ASRYRGNSYAQY
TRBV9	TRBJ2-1	ASREDSGSATYNEQF
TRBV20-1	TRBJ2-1	SASVAGGPPNEQF
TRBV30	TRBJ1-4	AWSVLTRDEKLF
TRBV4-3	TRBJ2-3	ASSQEMGVTDTQY
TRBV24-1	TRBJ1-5	ATARDTNQPQH
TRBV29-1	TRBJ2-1	SVPPGASGRSNEQF
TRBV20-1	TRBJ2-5	SASRGGSQETQY
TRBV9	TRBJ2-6	ASSQRWAPMGANVLT
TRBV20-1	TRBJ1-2	SATGDINYGYT
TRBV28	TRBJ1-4	ASSAGGRVTTNEKLF
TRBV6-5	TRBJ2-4	ASSYSWGAENIQY
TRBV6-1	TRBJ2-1	ASSDNSVHEQF
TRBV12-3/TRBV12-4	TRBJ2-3	ASSLGLAGGTSTDTQY
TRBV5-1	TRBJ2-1	ASYARSGEQF
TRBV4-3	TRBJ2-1	ASSQDRTDEQF
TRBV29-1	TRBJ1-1	SVEDMRGGNTEAF
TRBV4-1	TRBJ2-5	ASSQASTGLEETQY
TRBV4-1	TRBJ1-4	ASSLRDSSATNEKLF
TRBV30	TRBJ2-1	AWSQGVYNEQS
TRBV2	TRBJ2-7	AGHTEKDYEQY
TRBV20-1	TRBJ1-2	SARVAGTNYGYT
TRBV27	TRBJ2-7	ASSGSGSEQY
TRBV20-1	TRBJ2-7	SAAASGHSYEQY
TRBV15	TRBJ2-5	ATLPGGSGETQY
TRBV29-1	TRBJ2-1	SVEEGTSSDYNEQF
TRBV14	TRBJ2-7	ASRQTGQVDYEQY